This TCR beta chain was recorded in a study of blood T cell repertoires in COVID-19 (TCRdb year 2020). About the full investigation: Samples covering the acute and convalescent phases of COVID-19 were provided by collaborators in the United States, Italy and Spain. The material from the prospective study consisted of cDNA or gDNA derived from T cells, B-cell-depleted T cells, or PBMCs. The dataset comprised deeply sampled blood TCRbeta repertoires from subjects exposed to, actively infected with, or recovered from COVID-19. The repertoires were released in a freely available public database meant as a resource for research on the immune response to SARS-CoV-2. The samples were drawn from the first 160 participants of the ongoing ImmuneRACE study and from roughly 1,300 subjects provided by 6 global collaborators. Nearly every sample came with metadata listing a de-identified subject ID, COVID-19 status, age in years and sex. HLA class I and class II types, where available, came from metadata supplied by the sample provider rather than from assay-based typing. The paper as a whole reports these results and caveats: The quantity of clinical and demographic metadata differed by source and by participant and was supplied without curation.

TCRbeta CDR3 regions were amplified from genomic DNA by means of the immunoSEQ Assay, a bias-controlled multiplex PCR. From the authors' description of their analysis: Nucleated cell counts per sample were estimated from amplification of reference gene primers within the assay. Sequence reads were collapsed and filtered to measure the absolute abundance of every unique TCRbeta CDR3 rearrangement. For each sample, productive Simpson clonality was calculated as the square root of Simpson's diversity index over productive rearrangements. Sourced from immuneACCESS, this table was stored by TCRdb with only in-frame sequences that have V and J called. A share of the clones is absent; for the studies checked, an unresolved V gene accounts for under half, and the remainder has no known explanation. V, J and clone size were drawn from that table, and D and trimming were deduced from the DNA. The sample table holds about 230,000 clones, of which approximately 88% were seen once. The ten largest clones take up about 4% of the sample.

At the junction V is shortened by 3 bases and J by 4 bases, with 9 bases in between. CDR1 and CDR2 are drawn from the germline V gene: SGHAT, FQNNGV. Spanning cysteine to phenylalanine, the CDR3 consists of 14 amino acids. The read is trimmed to its CDR3 DNA, 42 bases read in frame from base 1. Participants in the prospective study were aged about 18 to 95 years, lived in more than 20 United States geographic areas, and enrolled through a virtual design. In the prospective study, cohorts were assigned on the basis of participant-reported clinical history obtained from a screening survey and a study questionnaire. Exposed participants had been in contact, within 2 weeks of entering the study, with a person who had a PCR-confirmed or clinician-diagnosed case of COVID-19. Mobile phlebotomists in the prospective study collected whole blood, serum and a nasopharyngeal or oropharyngeal swab from every participant. Participants in the prospective study had the option to provide additional blood draws and questionnaires over a roughly two-month period. Before DNA extraction, blood samples from the prospective study were shipped at room temperature or frozen.

Comment on this clone: Its antigen is still unknown. Base qualities are not recorded, but no much larger clone differs from it by a single base.

The sample consisted of PBMCs or T cells enriched from blood (not recorded which). This TCR came from a woman in her twenties or thirties who had been exposed to COVID-19. Recombination connected TRBV11-2 to TRBJ2-2, with the D segment identity uncertain. The DNA sequence is given as TGTGCCAGCAGCTTGAGGCTGAGCACCGGGGAGCTGTTTTTT. Its product reads: CASSLRLSTGELFF.